A single sample gave rise to the 6 T cell receptor beta chains below, sequenced in a study of vaccination and CD4 T cells after COVID-19 (dated 2022 in TCRdb). Library preparation employed PCR. Sequenced on an Illumina iSeq 100. TCR sequencing of DNA from cultured CD4+ T cells used the Oncomine TCR Beta short-read assay at the Johns Hopkins FTIC core. TCRdb passed the public sequencing reads through fastp at Q25 and MiXCR, retaining productive beta sequences. Entries are consolidated by CDR3 protein sequence, retaining the most common genes and DNA. This sample comprises about 13,000 distinct CDR3 sequences, approximately 56% of them detected only once. The ten largest clones capture 15% to 20% of the sample. Antigen specificity for these receptors is unknown. The treatment or condition label, as the study defines it: approximately nine-day PBMC culture with coronavirus spike peptide pools or control peptides (ViraFEST assay).

The specimen sequenced was CD4+ T cells from blood, cultured in vitro. Receptors were obtained from a human donor who had recovered from COVID-19.

The V gene is TRBV20-1, the J gene TRBJ2-7; D not certain. Germline loops: CDR1 DFQATT, CDR2 SNEGSKA (reference sequence). The CDR3 covers 11 residues. CDR3 loop: CSVSSSYEQYF. CDR3 sequence (DNA): TGCAGCGTATCTAGCTCCTACGAGCAGTACTTC.

The V gene is TRBV30, the J gene TRBJ1-5, with TRBD1 matching over 8 bases. Germline-derived CDR1 and CDR2 are GTSNPN and SVGIG (reference sequence). This CDR3 has 17 amino acids. V shed 1 base, J shed 1 base, and the junction held 9 bases outside the gene matches. The CDR3 loop reads CAWSEAGGKISNQPQHF. The CDR3 region has the DNA TGTGCCTGGAGTGAGGCAGGGGGCAAAATCAGCAATCAGCCCCAGCATTTT.

The chain has TRBV18 and TRBJ1-2; TRBD1 agrees at 8 bases. V dropped 6 bases and J dropped 4; count of bases not matched to a gene: 7. The length of the CDR3 is 14 residues. The germline V gene has CDR1 KGHSH and CDR2 LQKENI. For the CDR3, the DNA is TGTGCCAGCTCCACATCCGGGACAGGCTATGGCTACACCTTC. This encodes CASSTSGTGYGYTF.

The rearrangement joins TRBV27 to TRBJ2-3; the D call may be TRBD1 or TRBD2 (6 bases each). Trimming took off 2 bases at V and 2 bases at J, with 11 bases between the two ends. CDR3 length equals 15 residues. CDR1 is MNHEY and CDR2 is SMNVEV in the germline V gene (reference sequence). CDR3 sequence: CASSLTGRNTDTQYF. The CDR3 DNA is TGTGCCAGCAGTTTAACAGGGAGGAACACAGATACGCAGTATTTT.

This sequence joins TRBV20-1 and TRBJ1-4; no clear D gene. The CDR3 extends over 16 amino acids. V was pared by 3 bases and J by 0 bases, with 14 bases between. The germline V gene has CDR1 DFQATT and CDR2 SNEGSKA (reference sequence). Here the CDR3 reads CSARVRRFATNEKLFF. In nucleotides, the CDR3 is TGCAGTGCTAGGGTTCGGCGATTTGCAACTAATGAAAAACTGTTTTTT.

The V and J genes are TRBV11-2 and TRBJ2-4, with TRBD1 identical over 9 bases. The trim removed 6 bases at V and 0 bases at J, leaving 3 bases unmatched. Germline CDR1 and CDR2: SGHAT and FQNNGV. CDR3 size: 15 residues. This CDR3 is CASRGQGLAKNIQYF. The CDR3 DNA follows: TGTGCCAGCAGGGGACAGGGACTAGCCAAAAACATTCAGTACTTC.